These 28 T cell receptor beta chains were sequenced from one sample in a study of cytomegalovirus exposure and HLA in healthy donors. The PCR made use of 60 Vbeta and 13 Jbeta primers. Profiled with immunoSEQ multiplex PCR; TCRdb holds only in-frame clones, not every one. The listing contains 200,000 to 250,000 clones. The sequenced sample consisted of PBMCs. Receptors were obtained from a woman aged 25 to 39 in good health and CMV-seropositive.

The V and J genes are TRBV2 and TRBJ2-3; D perhaps matches TRBD1 (5 bases). V lost 4 bases, J lost 1 base, and 9 bases lay in between. In germline, CDR1 is SNHLY, CDR2 FYNNEI. This CDR3 region has 14 residues. Here the CDR3 reads CASSVGRGTDTQYF. In DNA, the CDR3 is TGTGCCAGCAGTGTGGGCAGGGGCACAGATACGCAGTATTTT.

This sequence joins TRBV7-2 and TRBJ2-7; D might be TRBD2 (5 bases). Germline CDR1 and CDR2: SGHTA and FQGNSA. CDR3 size: 15 residues. Trimming removed 1 base at V and 3 bases at J, with 13 bases between. CDR3 sequence: CASSLVREGNYEQYF. CDR3 coding DNA: TGTGCCAGCAGCTTAGTTCGGGAAGGGAACTACGAGCAGTACTTC.

This CDR3 reads CASSDYSGGRNEQFF. Written as DNA, the CDR3 is TGTGCCAGCAGTGATTATAGCGGGGGCAGAAATGAGCAGTTCTTC. V usage is TRBV6-4 and J usage is TRBJ2-1, with 9 bases identical to TRBD2. The CDR3 extends over 15 amino acids. With 3 bases clipped from V and 7 bases from J, the junction kept 7 bases outside the gene matches. Germline loops: CDR1 MRHNA, CDR2 SNTAGT.

V usage is TRBV30 and J usage is TRBJ2-5; 7 bases agree with TRBD1. The better agreement between TRBJ2-7 and the DNA end casts doubt on the J call. Germline V lookup: CDR1 GTSNPN, CDR2 SVGIG (reference sequence). The CDR3 length is 14 residues. The DNA of the CDR3 is TGTGCCTGGAGTCACCGTACAGGGGTGAACGAGCAGTACTTC. Translation gives CAWSHRTGVNEQYF.

The chain is built from TRBV2 and TRBJ2-7; TRBD1 aligns across 8 bases. J lost 5 bases, V lost 5 bases, and 11 bases had no gene match. From germline, CDR1 is SNHLY and CDR2 FYNNEI. The CDR3 contains 15 residues. The CDR3 region is CASSSTGGRENEQYF. DNA for the CDR3: TGTGCCAGCAGTTCTACAGGGGGTAGGGAGAACGAGCAGTACTTC.

The chain joins TRBV10-2 to TRBJ2-7; 8 bases fit TRBD1. V lost 3 bases and J lost 5; bases outside the gene matches: 6. The germline V gene encodes CDR1 WSHSY and CDR2 SAAADI. This CDR3 comprises 14 residues. CDR3 protein: CASSDYPQGDEQYF. The CDR3 nucleotides are TGCGCCAGCAGTGACTATCCACAGGGGGACGAGCAGTACTTC.

The chain employs TRBV18 and TRBJ2-1, with a possible D match to TRBD1 (5 bases). Trimming pared 2 bases from V and 9 bases from J, leaving 23 bases between. Germline V gene data show CDR1 as KGHSH and CDR2 as LQKENI. CDR3 length: 17 residues. CDR3 sequence: CASSPFTGPPPASEQFF. Written as DNA, the CDR3 is TGTGCCAGCTCACCATTTACAGGACCACCTCCTGCTTCTGAGCAGTTCTTC.

The gene calls are TRBV9 and TRBJ2-3, with 10 bases aligning to TRBD1. The CDR3 sequence is 15 residues long. The germline CDR1 and CDR2 sequences are SGDLS and YYNGEE. The V gene end was trimmed by 3 bases and the J gene end by 3 bases; junction bases not matched to a gene: 4. The CDR3 sequence is CASSGGTGVTDTQYF. Written as DNA, the CDR3 is TGTGCCAGCAGCGGCGGGACAGGGGTTACAGATACGCAGTATTTT.

The V call is TRBV5-1, the J call TRBJ2-1; TRBD2 might be the D (6 bases). V dropped 7 bases and J dropped 0 bases, with 14 bases sitting between them. Germline values: CDR1 SGHRS, CDR2 YFSETQ. The CDR3 runs 15 residues. This CDR3 reads CASALAFSSYNEQFF. As DNA, the CDR3 is TGCGCCAGCGCCCTAGCGTTTAGCTCCTACAATGAGCAGTTCTTC.

The chain recombines TRBV5-1 with TRBJ1-1; 7 nucleotides agree with TRBD1. This CDR3 has 14 residues. Germline V CDR1 and CDR2: SGHRS, YFSETQ. The J segment lost 0 bases and the V segment lost 3 bases, leaving 2 bases of the junction unmatched. The chain's CDR3 is CASSSGQLNTEAFF. In nucleotides, the CDR3 is TGCGCCAGCAGCTCGGGACAGCTGAACACTGAAGCTTTCTTT. The full variable domain, rest sourced from reference TRBV5-1 and TRBJ1-1, is KAGVTQTPRYLIKTRGQQVTLSCSPISGHRSVSWYQQTPGQGLQFLFEYFSETQRNKGNFPGRFSGRQFSNSRSEMNVSTLELGDSALYLCASSSGQLNTEAFFGQGTRLTVV.

The chain couples TRBV6-1 to TRBJ2-2; D gene unclear. Trimming took off 4 bases at V and 7 bases at J, with 22 bases between the two ends. Per germline, CDR1 MNHNS and CDR2 SASEGT. The CDR3 has 17 amino acids. The DNA for the CDR3 is TGTGCCAGCAGTGCGGGTAGCAACTCCCTGGGTGTCGGGGAGCTGTTTTTT. As protein: CASSAGSNSLGVGELFF.

J is TRBJ1-1 and V is TRBV20-1; D is possibly TRBD1 (6 bases). The germline V gene has CDR1 DFQATT and CDR2 SNEGSKA (reference sequence). The V end was cut by 6 bases, the J end by 6 bases, with 11 bases between. The CDR3 runs to 11 residues. The chain's CDR3 is CSATGIPEAFF. CDR3 DNA sequence: TGCAGTGCAACAGGGATCCCTGAAGCTTTCTTT.

Notes on this clone: The same CDR3 is also encoded by other DNA sequences in this sample. The V and J genes are TRBV23-1 and TRBJ1-4; no clear D gene. TRBV23-1 is reported as an ORF; its role is uncertain. CDR3 length: 16 residues. V lost 3 bases and J 4 bases, leaving 15 bases between the germline ends. The CDR3 DNA follows: TGCGCCAGCAGTCAGGATGGGCCAGAACTTAATGAAAAACTGTTTTTT. Amino acid sequence: CASSQDGPELNEKLFF.

The chain uses TRBV4-1 and TRBJ2-3, with 8 bases that match TRBD1. With V trimmed by 2 bases and J by 3 bases, 7 bases remained unmatched. CDR3 size: 16 residues. Germline lookup yields CDR1 MGHRA and CDR2 YSYEKL. CDR3 residues: CASSQHGQGGTDTQYF. DNA of the CDR3: TGCGCCAGCAGCCAACATGGACAGGGTGGGACAGATACGCAGTATTTT.

The V and J genes are TRBV7-9 and TRBJ1-4; D perhaps matches TRBD1 (6 bases). The ends were cut back, 3 bases at V and 8 bases at J, with 16 bases in the middle. This CDR3 is built from 15 residues. Germline loops: CDR1 SEHNR, CDR2 FQNEAQ (reference sequence). The CDR3 DNA reads TGTGCCAGCAGCTTTATAGGGGGTGTGGGCGAAAAACTGTTTTTT. It is translated as CASSFIGGVGEKLFF.

The chain combines TRBV27 with TRBJ2-1; D not resolved. V dropped 2 bases and J dropped 13 bases, with 12 bases sitting between them. Looked up from germline, CDR1 is MNHEY and CDR2 is SMNVEV (reference sequence). The CDR3 is made up of 12 amino acids. The CDR3 is CASSLGAGLQFF. The CDR3 region has the DNA TGTGCCAGCAGTTTAGGAGCCGGTCTTCAGTTCTTC.

The chain recombines TRBV7-9 with TRBJ1-1; D ambiguous. There are 12 residues in the CDR3. Germline CDR1 and CDR2: SEHNR and FQNEAQ (reference sequence). V lost 5 bases and J 6 bases, leaving 10 bases between the germline ends. CDR3 in amino acids: CASSPEVAEAFF. The DNA for the CDR3 is TGTGCCAGCAGCCCTGAGGTCGCTGAAGCTTTCTTT.

The chain has TRBV27 and TRBJ2-3; possible D gene TRBD2, 6 bases. V was shortened by 3 bases and J by 2 bases, with 9 bases between the two germline ends. This CDR3 comprises 14 residues. Germline V gene sequence: CDR1 MNHEY, CDR2 SMNVEV (reference sequence). This CDR3 reads CASSLSGYTDTQYF. CDR3 DNA sequence: TGTGCCAGCAGTTTGAGCGGGTACACAGATACGCAGTATTTT.

The J gene is TRBJ2-1, the V gene TRBV19; 8 bases are shared with TRBD1. CDR1 and CDR2 (germline): LNHDA, SQIVND (reference sequence). Trimming removed 5 bases from V and 6 bases from J; junction bases left unmatched: 9. The CDR3 contains 15 residues. The CDR3 region has the DNA TGTGCCAGTAGTCCGCAGGGGGCTTGGGGCAATGAGCAGTTCTTC. This sequence encodes CASSPQGAWGNEQFF.

The V call is TRBV7-2, the J call TRBJ2-3; D remains unclear. Germline V CDR1 and CDR2: SGHTA, FQGNSA. The CDR3 runs 13 residues. V shed 8 bases and J shed 8 bases, with 17 bases lying between them. CDR3 protein: CASLEAPTRTQYF. DNA of the CDR3: TGTGCCAGCCTTGAGGCTCCGACCCGTACGCAGTATTTT.

This chain links TRBV5-1 with TRBJ2-1; weak D call: TRBD2 (6 bases). CDR1 is SGHRS, CDR2 YFSETQ, per germline. V was pared by 0 bases and J by 13 bases, with 11 bases between. The CDR3 is 12 residues long. The CDR3 DNA is TGCGCCAGCAGCTTGGGCCCTAGCGACCAGTTCTTC. Translation: CASSLGPSDQFF. Full variable domain (remainder filled in from reference TRBV5-1 and TRBJ2-1): KAGVTQTPRYLIKTRGQQVTLSCSPISGHRSVSWYQQTPGQGLQFLFEYFSETQRNKGNFPGRFSGRQFSNSRSEMNVSTLELGDSALYLCASSLGPSDQFFGPGTRLTVL.

The V and J genes are TRBV27 and TRBJ2-5; D not resolved. Per the germline V gene, CDR1 is MNHEY and CDR2 is SMNVEV (reference sequence). Trimming took off 4 bases at V and 5 bases at J, with 11 bases between the two ends. This CDR3 is 13 amino acids long. CDR3 DNA sequence: TGTGCCAGCAGTTCTAGATCAGTGGAGACCCAGTACTTC. Protein product: CASSSRSVETQYF.

The rearrangement links TRBV5-4 to TRBJ1-5, with D perhaps matching TRBD1 (5 bases). The CDR3 has 14 residues. Trimming removed 6 bases from V and 3 bases from J, with 13 bases in between. Germline V gene lookup returns CDR1 SGHNT and CDR2 YYREEE (reference sequence). The CDR3 nucleotides are TGTGCCAGCACCCGGGGGGGGTCCAATCAGCCCCAGCATTTT. As protein: CASTRGGSNQPQHF. The whole variable domain, remainder taken from reference TRBV5-4 and TRBJ1-5, is ETGVTQSPTHLIKTRGQQVTLRCSSQSGHNTVSWYQQALGQGPQFIFQYYREEENGRGNFPPRFSGLQFPNYSSELNVNALELDDSALYLCASTRGGSNQPQHFGDGTRLSIL.

The V and J genes are TRBV2 and TRBJ1-1; D is undetermined. Germline CDR1 is SNHLY and CDR2 is FYNNEI. V was pared by 6 bases and J by 8 bases, with 16 bases between. The CDR3 spans 13 residues. CDR3 DNA sequence: TGTGCCAGCAGGAGGGCGGCGGACTTGGAAGCTTTCTTT. Translated, it gives CASRRAADLEAFF.

The J gene is TRBJ2-7, the V gene TRBV10-1, with TRBD1 as a possible D gene (6 bases). Germline V gene sequence: CDR1 WNHNN, CDR2 SYGVQD (reference sequence). The CDR3 contains 17 residues. V lost 4 bases to trimming and J lost 5 bases, with 24 bases between them. The CDR3 is CASSGGSGTGKVHEQYF. The DNA of the CDR3 is TGCGCCAGCAGTGGAGGTTCTGGAACAGGGAAGGTCCACGAGCAGTACTTC.

The chain has TRBV4-3 and TRBJ2-7; 8 nucleotides agree with TRBD2. This CDR3 spans 16 amino acids. Unmatched junction bases numbered 5, after V lost 1 base and J lost 0 bases. Germline-derived CDR1 and CDR2 are LGHNA and YSLEER. The CDR3: CASSQVAAGDSYEQYF. In DNA form, the CDR3 reads TGCGCCAGCAGCCAAGTTGCAGCGGGAGACTCCTACGAGCAGTACTTC.

The J gene is TRBJ2-7, the V gene TRBV19, with 7 bases that match TRBD1. Germline V gene lookup returns CDR1 LNHDA and CDR2 SQIVND (reference sequence). After removal of 3 bases from V and 1 base from J, the junction contained 6 bases not matched to a gene. There are 15 residues in the CDR3. The CDR3 region is CASSILGQPSYEQYF. In nucleotides, the CDR3 is TGTGCCAGTAGTATTCTGGGACAGCCATCCTACGAGCAGTACTTC.

The J gene is TRBJ2-5, the V gene TRBV5-1, with 9 bases identical to TRBD2. The J call may not be correct, given that the DNA end is closer to TRBJ2-7. CDR3 length: 14 residues. Germline V gives CDR1 SGHRS, CDR2 YFSETQ. CDR3 DNA sequence: TGCGCCAGCAGCCTCGATAGCGGGGGTTACGAGCAGTACTTC. This encodes CASSLDSGGYEQYF.